Here is one TCR beta chain with its context. This sample was included in a study of blood T cell repertoires in COVID-19. Looking at the study overall: Whether acute or convalescent, the COVID-19 samples came from the United States, Italy and Spain. Sources were T cells, B-cell-depleted T cells, or PBMCs; the material itself was cDNA or gDNA.

Between the trimmed V and J ends, which lost 1 base and 4 bases, there was a span of 10 bases. This CDR3 spans 15 amino acids. CDR1 LNHDA and CDR2 SQIVND come from the germline V gene (reference sequence). As processed by the authors: Estimation of nucleated cell counts was performed using reference gene primer amplification. TCRdb's copy holds only in-frame clones and misses some; the assay was immunoSEQ multiplex PCR. D and trimming come from the DNA, and the V and J calls and clone size come from that table. In the table there are about 280,000 clones, 70% to 90% of which are singletons. The sample consisted of peripheral blood. This TCR came from a man younger than 35 with active or convalescent COVID-19. J is TRBJ2-2 and V is TRBV19; perhaps TRBD1 as D (5 bases). The DNA for the CDR3 is TGTGCCAGTAGTATAGTAGGTGGGGCCACCGGGGAGCTGTTTTTT. Translation: CASSIVGGATGELFF.